The T cell receptor beta chain described here comes from a study of a mutant IDH1 vaccine in newly diagnosed glioma. Sequencing used immunoSEQ multiplex PCR; TCRdb keeps in-frame clones, though not all of them. This table has about 53,000 clones, 84% appearing once. Time point here: week 5, during vaccination. What each vaccine dose contained was 300 ug of mutant IDH1 20-mer peptide, accompanied by topical imiquimod. Remarks on this clone: The antigen is unknown.

The CDR3 is 18 residues long. CDR1 MRHNA and CDR2 SNTAGT come from the germline V gene. The V gene end was trimmed by 4 bases and the J gene end by 8 bases; junction bases not matched to a gene: 11. Sequenced material: PBMCs, taken from a glioma patient whose treatment included an IDH1 peptide vaccine. The receptor comes from a woman in her fifties or sixties with glioma. The gene calls are TRBV6-4 and TRBJ2-1; TRBD2 aligns across 16 bases. The CDR3 protein is CASSGRRGLAGGIHEQFF. The CDR3 DNA follows: TGTGCCAGCAGTGGGCGACGGGGACTAGCGGGGGGGATCCATGAGCAGTTCTTC.